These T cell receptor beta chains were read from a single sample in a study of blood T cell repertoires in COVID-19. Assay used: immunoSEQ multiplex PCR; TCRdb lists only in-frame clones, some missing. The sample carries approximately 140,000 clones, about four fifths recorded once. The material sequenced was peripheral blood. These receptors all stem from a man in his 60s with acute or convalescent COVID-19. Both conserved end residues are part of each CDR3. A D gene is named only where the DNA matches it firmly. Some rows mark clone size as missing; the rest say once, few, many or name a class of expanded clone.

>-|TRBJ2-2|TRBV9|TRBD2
TGTGCCAGCAGCGTAGCGGGACTAGCGGGGACGAGCACCGGGGAGCTGTTTTTT
CASSVAGLAGTSTGELFF
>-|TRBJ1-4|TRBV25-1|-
TGTGCCAGCAGTCCCGGACAGACCGGTGAAAAACTGTTTTTT
CASSPGQTGEKLFF
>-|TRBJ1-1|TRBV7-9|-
TGTGCCAGCAGCTTAGGGCCGTCAGGGGAAGCTTTCTTT
CASSLGPSGEAFF
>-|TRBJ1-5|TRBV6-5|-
TGTGCCAGCAGGGTCGGGGGGGTCAATCAGCCCCAGCATTTT
CASRVGGVNQPQHF
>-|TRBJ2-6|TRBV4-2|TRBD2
TGTGCCAGCAGTCAAGATTACCCTAGGACTAGCTTGACCCCCGGGGCCAACGTCCTGACTTTC
CASSQDYPRTSLTPGANVLTF
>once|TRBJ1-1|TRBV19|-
TGTGCCAGTACCCGGGCAGGGTCTAGGAACACTGAAGCTTTCTTT
CASTRAGSRNTEAFF
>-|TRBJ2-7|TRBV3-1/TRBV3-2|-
TGTGCCAGCAGCCAAGAGGGCACAGACTCCTACGAGCAGTACTTC
CASSQEGTDSYEQYF
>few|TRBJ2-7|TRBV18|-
TGTGCCAGCTCACCACCCGGAGGGCCAATCGACGAGCAGTACTTC
CASSPPGGPIDEQYF
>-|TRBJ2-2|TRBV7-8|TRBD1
TGTGCCAGCAGCAACGGACGTGGACAGGTCCTTGGCGGGGAGCTGTTTTTT
CASSNGRGQVLGGELFF
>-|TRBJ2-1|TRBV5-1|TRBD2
TGCGCCAGCAGCTTCCGGACTAGCGAGGGTGAGCAGTTCTTC
CASSFRTSEGEQFF
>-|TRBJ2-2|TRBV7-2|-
TGTGCCAGCAGCACCCGACTGGGGAACACCGGGGAGCTGTTTTTT
CASSTRLGNTGELFF
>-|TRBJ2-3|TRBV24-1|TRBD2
TGTGCCACCAGTGATCGGACTAGCGGCACAGATACGCAGTATTTT
CATSDRTSGTDTQYF
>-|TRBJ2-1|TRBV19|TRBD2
TGTGCCAGTAGCTTTAGCGGGGGCTCCTACAATGAGCAGTTCTTC
CASSFSGGSYNEQFF
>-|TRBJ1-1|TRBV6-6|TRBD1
TGTGCCAGCAGATCCCCCGGGACAGGGGGCGGCGAAGCTTTCTTT
CASRSPGTGGGEAFF
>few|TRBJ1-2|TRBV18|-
TGTGCCAGCTCACCACCGAGGAGAACCTATGGCTACACCTTC
CASSPPRRTYGYTF
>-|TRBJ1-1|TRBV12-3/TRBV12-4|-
TGTGCCAGCAGTGCGAGCCTCGAAGCTTTCTTT
CASSASLEAFF
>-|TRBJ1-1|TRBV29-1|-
TGCAGCGTTGCCCCGGCAGGAGGGAACACTGAAGCTTTCTTT
CSVAPAGGNTEAFF
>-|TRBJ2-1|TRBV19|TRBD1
TGTGCCATCTACCGCCAGACAGGGGCTTTATACAATGAGCAGTTCTTC
CAIYRQTGALYNEQFF
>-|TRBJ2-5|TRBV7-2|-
TGTGCCAGCAGCTTAGGCAGGGTAGAGACCCAGTACTTC
CASSLGRVETQYF
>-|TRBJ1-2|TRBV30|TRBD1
TGTGCCTGGAGCCCGGGACAGAACTATGGCTACACCTTC
CAWSPGQNYGYTF
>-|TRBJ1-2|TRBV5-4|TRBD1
TGTGCCAGCAGCTTGGACAGGGGGCGTTATGGCTACACCTTC
CASSLDRGRYGYTF
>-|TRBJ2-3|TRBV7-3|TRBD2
TGTGCCAGCAGCCAAGCGGGGGGGGCGACAGATACGCAGTATTTT
CASSQAGGATDTQYF
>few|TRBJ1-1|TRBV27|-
TGTGCCAGCCGTTATATGGGTCGGGGAGGGACTGAAGCTTTCTTT
CASRYMGRGGTEAFF
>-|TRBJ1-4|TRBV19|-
TGTGCCAGTAGTATCGGTGAAAAACTGTTTTTT
CASSIGEKLFF
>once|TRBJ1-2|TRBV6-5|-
TGTGCCAGCAAGACACAAAACTATGGCTACACCTTC
CASKTQNYGYTF
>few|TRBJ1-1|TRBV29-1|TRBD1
TGCAGCGTGCCGGGACAGGGTTTCTTGAACACTGAAGCTTTCTTT
CSVPGQGFLNTEAFF
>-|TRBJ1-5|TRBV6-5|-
TGTGCCAGCAGCCTCGGCTCGGGGGGACGGCAGCCCCAGCATTTT
CASSLGSGGRQPQHF
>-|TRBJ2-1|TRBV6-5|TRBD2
TGTGCCAGTGGAGGGGTGACTAGCGGGGGCCCTGAGCAGTTCTTC
CASGGVTSGGPEQFF
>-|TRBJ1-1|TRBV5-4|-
TGTGCCAGCAGCGGAACAGGGCCCCGGAGGACTGAAGCTTTCTTT
CASSGTGPRRTEAFF
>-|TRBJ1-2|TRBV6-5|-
TGTGCCAGCAGTACAAAGGGACAACTCTATGGCTACACCTTC
CASSTKGQLYGYTF
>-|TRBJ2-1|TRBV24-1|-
TGTGCCACCAGTGACCGGACAGACAATGAGCAGTTCTTC
CATSDRTDNEQFF
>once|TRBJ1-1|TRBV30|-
TGTGCCTGGGCGGGGGAGATTAACACTGAAGCTTTCTTT
CAWAGEINTEAFF
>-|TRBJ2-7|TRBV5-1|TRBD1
TGCGCCAGCAGAACCTCGAGGGGGCGCGACGAGCAGTACTTC
CASRTSRGRDEQYF
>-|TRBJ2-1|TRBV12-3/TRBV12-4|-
TGTGCCAGCACCCTGAGGGCTTACAATGAGCAGTTCTTC
CASTLRAYNEQFF
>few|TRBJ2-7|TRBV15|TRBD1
TGTGCCACCAGAGTTCCAACAGGGGGCAATTACGAGCAGTACTTC
CATRVPTGGNYEQYF
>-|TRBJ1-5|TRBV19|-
TGTGCCAGTACGATAGTGAATCAGCCCCAGCATTTT
CASTIVNQPQHF
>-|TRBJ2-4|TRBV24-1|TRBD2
TGTGCCACCAGTGACCCCTCCGGGACTAGCGGGAGATTGGAAAACATTCAGTACTTC
CATSDPSGTSGRLENIQYF
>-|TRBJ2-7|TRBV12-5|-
TGTGCTAGTGGTTTGGTACTCGGGAATTCCTACGAGCAGTACTTC
CASGLVLGNSYEQYF
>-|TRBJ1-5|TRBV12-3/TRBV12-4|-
TGTGCCAGCATGGCCTTTAGCAATCAGCCCCAGCATTTT
CASMAFSNQPQHF
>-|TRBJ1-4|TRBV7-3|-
TGTGCCAGCAGCTTAAGTCCCGTTAATGAAAAACTGTTTTTT
CASSLSPVNEKLFF
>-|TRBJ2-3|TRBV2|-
TGTGCCAGCAGTGATGGTTGGGGGGAGAAAGGAGATACGCAGTATTTT
CASSDGWGEKGDTQYF
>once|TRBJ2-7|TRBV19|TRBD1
TGTGCCAGTAGTACCCGGGACAGGGTGTACGAGCAGTACTTC
CASSTRDRVYEQYF
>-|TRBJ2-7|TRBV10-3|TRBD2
TGTGCCACGAAAACTAGCGGGGGCACCTACGAGCAGTACTTC
CATKTSGGTYEQYF
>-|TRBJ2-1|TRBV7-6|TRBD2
TGTGCCAGCAGCAGCGAGGGACTAGCGGGGGGTGGGAATGAGCAGTTCTTC
CASSSEGLAGGGNEQFF
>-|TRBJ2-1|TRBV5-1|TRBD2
TGCGCCAGCAGCTTCATAGCGGGAGTCTCCTACAATGAGCAGTTCTTC
CASSFIAGVSYNEQFF
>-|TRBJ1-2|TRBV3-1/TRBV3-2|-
TGTGCCAGCAGCCAAGTTTTCAGGGGTTCCTATGGCTACACCTTC
CASSQVFRGSYGYTF
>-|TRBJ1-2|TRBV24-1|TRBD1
TGTGCCACCAGTGATCCTCGGGGACAGGCAGCTGGCTACACCTTC
CATSDPRGQAAGYTF
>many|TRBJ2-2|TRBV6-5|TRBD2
TGTGCCAGCAGCCCAACTAGCGTGAACACCGGGGAGCTGTTTTTT
CASSPTSVNTGELFF
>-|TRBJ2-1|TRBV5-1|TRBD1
TGCGCCAGCAGCGCGGGACAGGACAATGAGCAGTTCTTC
CASSAGQDNEQFF
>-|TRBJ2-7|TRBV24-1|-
TGTGCCACCAGTGATTTTAGGGACAAACGCCCCTACGAGCAGTACTTC
CATSDFRDKRPYEQYF
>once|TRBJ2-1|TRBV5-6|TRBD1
TGTGCCAGCAGCGGCAACAGGGGTATCTCCTACAATGAGCAGTTCTTC
CASSGNRGISYNEQFF
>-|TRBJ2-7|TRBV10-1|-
TGCGCCAGCAGTAGCGGAGGGATTTCTCGGGAGCAGTACTTC
CASSSGGISREQYF
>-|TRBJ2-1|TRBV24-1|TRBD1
TGTGCCACCAGTGATTTAGACACAGGGGGCGATGAGCAGTTCTTC
CATSDLDTGGDEQFF
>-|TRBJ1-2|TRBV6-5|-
TGTGCCAGCAGCAGCGTACCGGGGAATGTTTATGGCTACACCTTC
CASSSVPGNVYGYTF
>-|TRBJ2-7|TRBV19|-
TGTGCCAGTAGTGCGTCCCGGGACATGCGACCCTACGAGCAGTACTTC
CASSASRDMRPYEQYF